Described below is a single T cell receptor beta chain sequence and its context. The antigen is undetermined. This sample stems from a study of Ad26.COV2.S vaccination and SARS-CoV-2 variants. Study results and caveats: Participants in the vaccine arm had higher spike-specific TCR breadth; placebo recipients had lower.

The germline V gene encodes CDR1 ENHRY and CDR2 SYGVKD. This CDR3 spans 14 amino acids. V was clipped by 0 bases and J by 6 bases, with 12 bases between them. This table comes from immunoSEQ multiplex PCR, and its TCRdb copy is limited to in-frame clones, with some not included. The table has about 350,000 clones, roughly 89% seen once. This sample's treatment: around 19 received Ad26.COV2.S at low or high dose, single or two shots; 5 received placebo; per-sample allocation not given. Sampling took place 63 days after the first vaccine or placebo injection. Sample: peripheral blood, taken in a trial of Ad26.COV2.S vaccine versus placebo. The clonotype comes from a person between 18 and 65 years old who received the Ad26.COV2.S COVID-19 vaccine or a placebo. The chain combines TRBV10-3 with TRBJ2-7; tentative D call: TRBD2 (5 bases). CDR3 DNA sequence: TGTGCCATCAGTGAGTCGACGACGGGGAGCGAGCAGTACTTC. Protein: CAISESTTGSEQYF.